One sample yielded the 25 T cell receptor beta chains listed below, sequenced in a study of T-cell memory formation after mild COVID-19 (dated by TCRdb to about 2021). The library came from 5' RACE. Data came from an Illumina NovaSeq 6000. TCRdb's own reprocessing of the public reads used fastp at Q25 and MiXCR and kept productive beta chains. Every CDR3 protein is listed once, alongside the most common genes and DNA of its rows. The sample table lists a few hundred thousand distinct CDR3 sequences, approximately 25% of them with a count of one. The top ten clones comprise around 12% of the sample. The sequencing input was PBMCs or a T cell subset sorted from them (not recorded which). Receptors originate from an adult woman who had mild COVID-19 (a few samples of this study predate the infection). The sample titles of this study are shuffled in the database, so cell type and time point are left out; the donor was told from shared clones.

This clonotype was picked up a small number of times. The chain uses TRBV7-2 and TRBJ2-7; a possible D gene is TRBD2 (6 bases). V gave up 5 bases and J gave up 4 bases, with 21 bases separating them. Germline CDR1 SGHTA, CDR2 FQGNSA. CDR3 length: 16 amino acids. The CDR3 DNA follows: TGTGCCAGCAGCCCGGTGGGGCTAGCGCCCAGTTACGAGCAGTACTTC. Residues: CASSPVGLAPSYEQYF.

This clonotype turned up a few times. The rearrangement joins TRBV3-1 to TRBJ1-1; D is perhaps TRBD1 (5 bases). The ends were cut back, 10 bases at V and 5 bases at J, with 17 bases in the middle. This CDR3 contains 13 residues. The germline gives CDR1 LGHDT, CDR2 YNNKEL (reference sequence). The CDR3 reads CATTGLTGTEAFF. The CDR3 coding sequence is TGTGCCACCACGGGACTCACTGGGACTGAAGCTTTCTTT.

This chain uses TRBV12-3 or TRBV12-4 with TRBJ2-1; D is ambiguous. V was trimmed by 3 bases and J by 4 bases, leaving 13 bases between them. This CDR3 has 15 residues. In nucleotides, the CDR3 is TGTGCCAGCAGTTTTAGGAACAGCCAGTACAATGAGCAGTTCTTC. This translates into CASSFRNSQYNEQFF.

V and J are TRBV20-1 and TRBJ2-1; D uncertain. Looked up from germline, CDR1 is DFQATT and CDR2 is SNEGSKA (reference sequence). Trimming stripped 0 bases from V and 9 bases from J, with 3 bases between. The CDR3 sequence is 10 residues long. DNA of the CDR3: TGCAGTGCTAGAGAGCTTGAGCAGTTCTTC. It translates to CSARELEQFF.

This chain uses TRBV12-3 or TRBV12-4 with TRBJ1-5; D possibly corresponds to TRBD1 (6 bases). This CDR3 has 18 residues. Trimming shortened V by 0 bases and J by 0 bases, and 15 bases separated the two germline ends. The chain's CDR3 is CASSLAPAGVYSNQPQHF. Written as DNA, the CDR3 is TGTGCCAGCAGTTTAGCCCCCGCAGGGGTTTATAGCAATCAGCCCCAGCATTTT.

The V and J genes are TRBV6-6 and TRBJ2-5, with 7 bases identical to TRBD1. V trimming: 2 bases; J trimming: 5 bases; junction bases outside the gene matches: 5. This CDR3 region has 14 residues. Germline loops: CDR1 MNHNY, CDR2 SVGAGI (reference sequence). The CDR3 loop is CASSYVTGRETQYF. DNA of the CDR3: TGTGCCAGCAGTTACGTGACAGGGCGGGAGACCCAGTACTTC.

The chain joins TRBV2 to TRBJ1-1; tentatively, D is TRBD1 (5 bases). The CDR3 contains 15 residues. Trimming removed 5 bases from V and 5 bases from J, with 18 bases in between. Germline V gene sequence: CDR1 SNHLY, CDR2 FYNNEI. The CDR3 nucleotides read TGTGCCAGCAGTCACCCCGAAGGGGTGGAGACTGAAGCTTTCTTT. Its protein product is CASSHPEGVETEAFF.

This clonotype was seen only a few times. V and J are TRBV25-1 and TRBJ1-5, with D perhaps TRBD1 (5 bases). Germline-derived CDR1 and CDR2 are MGHDK and SYGVNS. V lost 5 bases to trimming and J lost 1 base, with 9 bases between them. CDR3 length equals 14 residues. The CDR3 region is CASSQGASNQPQHF. CDR3 DNA sequence: TGTGCCAGCAGTCAAGGGGCGAGCAATCAGCCCCAGCATTTT.

This clonotype was observed many times. The DNA of the CDR3 is TGTGCCAGCAGCCAAGATTTAGGTAGCGGGATTAGGAATGAGCAGTTCTTC. The encoded protein is CASSQDLGSGIRNEQFF. The chain is built from TRBV4-2 and TRBJ2-1; 8 positions match TRBD2. This CDR3 has 17 amino acids. Germline CDR1 and CDR2: LGHNA and YNFKEQ. Germline trimming cut 0 bases from V and 7 bases from J; bases unmatched to any gene: 11.

The rearrangement links TRBV7-2 to TRBJ2-7; D uncertain. The CDR3 contains 12 residues. Trimming took 5 bases from V and 3 from J, leaving 8 bases between them. CDR1 is SGHTA and CDR2 is FQGNSA in the germline V gene. The CDR3 DNA reads as TGTGCCAGCAGCCCAAACCACTACGAGCAGTACTTC. As protein: CASSPNHYEQYF.

The genes are TRBV30 and TRBJ2-7; TRBD2 might be the D (5 bases). Trimming pared 3 bases from V and 0 bases from J, leaving 9 bases between. Germline CDR1 is GTSNPN and CDR2 is SVGIG (reference sequence). The CDR3 consists of 13 residues. The CDR3 is CAWRGGSSYEQYF. The CDR3 region has the DNA TGTGCCTGGAGGGGTGGGAGCTCCTACGAGCAGTACTTC.

This clonotype appeared many times. The chain combines TRBV19 with TRBJ2-3, with 8 bases aligning to TRBD2. CDR1 and CDR2 from the germline V gene are LNHDA and SQIVND (reference sequence). There are 15 residues in the CDR3. With 3 bases clipped from V and 1 base from J, the junction kept 3 bases outside the gene matches. This CDR3 reads CASSMNSGGTDTQYF. CDR3 DNA sequence: TGTGCCAGTAGTATGAATAGCGGGGGCACAGATACGCAGTATTTT.

A few counts support this clonotype. The J gene is TRBJ2-1, the V gene TRBV29-1; TRBD1 agrees at 9 bases. Germline lookup yields CDR1 SQVTM and CDR2 ANQGSEA. The junction had 10 bases not matched to a gene; V was cut back by 7 bases and J by 9 bases. The CDR3 contains 13 residues. CDR3 in amino acids: CSALGQGTGEQFF. CDR3 DNA sequence: TGCAGCGCCCTGGGACAGGGAACCGGTGAGCAGTTCTTC.

CDR3 sequence reads: CASSLSRVGNTGELFF. The CDR3 DNA is TGCGCCAGCAGCTTGAGCAGGGTTGGGAACACCGGGGAGCTGTTTTTT. The chain uses TRBV5-1 and TRBJ2-2; possibly TRBD1 for D (5 bases). This CDR3 is built from 16 residues. CDR1 SGHRS and CDR2 YFSETQ come from the germline V gene. The V end was cut by 1 base, the J end by 1 base, with 11 bases between.

The rearrangement joins TRBV7-6 to TRBJ2-5; unclear D gene. This CDR3 has 16 amino acids. V was pared by 5 bases and J by 2 bases, with 18 bases between. Germline V gene lookup returns CDR1 SGHVS and CDR2 FNYEAQ. CDR3 residues: CASSEGLGLGQETQYF. CDR3 DNA sequence: TGTGCCAGCAGCGAAGGGTTGGGCCTCGGGCAAGAGACCCAGTACTTC.

This clonotype has a count of ten or more. The V gene is TRBV20-1, the J gene TRBJ1-1, with D possibly matching TRBD1 (6 bases). V was shortened by 4 bases and J by 7 bases, with 10 bases between the two germline ends. This CDR3 spans 11 amino acids. CDR1 is DFQATT and CDR2 is SNEGSKA in the germline V gene (reference sequence). The CDR3 region has the DNA TGCAGTGCTACACAGGGAGTTGAAGCTTTCTTT. Protein sequence: CSATQGVEAFF.

V and J are TRBV11-2 and TRBJ2-5; the D gene is possibly TRBD1 (7 bases). There are 17 residues in the CDR3. Germline CDR1 reads SGHAT; CDR2 reads FQNNGV. The germline V and J ends were trimmed by 1 base and 2 bases, with 17 bases remaining between them. The CDR3 nucleotides read TGTGCCAGCAGCTTAGTTATCCCAGGGGGGTTTCAAGAGACCCAGTACTTC. Its translation: CASSLVIPGGFQETQYF.

V is TRBV7-6 and J is TRBJ2-2; no reliable D call. The germline V and J ends were trimmed by 6 bases and 4 bases, with 6 bases remaining between them. In germline, CDR1 is SGHVS, CDR2 FNYEAQ. CDR3 length equals 12 residues. This chain's CDR3 is CASRVLTGELFF. The CDR3 DNA sequence: TGTGCCAGCAGGGTCCTCACCGGGGAGCTGTTTTTT.

This chain links TRBV10-2 with TRBJ1-5; 10 bases are shared with TRBD1. CDR3 size: 17 residues. Germline V gene sequence: CDR1 WSHSY, CDR2 SAAADI. The V gene end was trimmed by 2 bases and the J gene end by 5 bases; junction bases not matched to a gene: 9. CDR3 bases: TGCGCCAGCAGTGAGCCACCGGACAGGGGGATCGATCAGCCCCAGCATTTT. Translated, it gives CASSEPPDRGIDQPQHF.

CDR3 bases: TGCAGTCCTAAAAACCCGGGACTAGCGGGAGTCAATGAGCAGTTCTTC. It specifies CSPKNPGLAGVNEQFF. The chain couples TRBV20-1 to TRBJ2-1; 14 nucleotides match TRBD2. The germline gives CDR1 DFQATT, CDR2 SNEGSKA (reference sequence). Trimming at V came to 8 bases and at J to 6 bases, leaving 12 bases not matched to a gene. This CDR3 has 16 residues.

At least ten counts were recorded for this clonotype. The V call is TRBV25-1, the J call TRBJ2-7; 9 nucleotides line up with TRBD1. The V and J ends lost 5 bases and 4 bases, in that order; junction bases with no gene match: 9. Germline CDR1 MGHDK, CDR2 SYGVNS. The CDR3 contains 15 residues. The CDR3: CASSLSGTGFYEQYF. CDR3 sequence (DNA): TGTGCCAGCAGTTTATCCGGGACAGGGTTTTACGAGCAGTACTTC.

This clonotype was observed a handful of times. V usage is TRBV25-1 and J usage is TRBJ1-4; 8 bases fit TRBD1. J gave up 7 bases and V 4 bases, and 5 bases lay outside the gene matches. This CDR3 contains 14 residues. From germline, CDR1 is MGHDK and CDR2 SYGVNS. The CDR3 sequence is CASSAYRGSEKLFF. The CDR3 DNA is TGTGCCAGCAGTGCCTACAGGGGGAGTGAAAAACTGTTTTTT.

The chain links TRBV5-6 to TRBJ2-2; 12 bases are shared with TRBD2. CDR3 length: 18 amino acids. CDR1 and CDR2 (germline): SGHDT, YYEEEE. Losses at the gene ends were 3 bases for V and 6 bases for J; bases not matched to a gene: 12. The CDR3: CASSSEKLAGGRPGELFF. The CDR3 DNA reads TGTGCCAGCAGCTCAGAAAAACTAGCGGGGGGTCGCCCCGGGGAGCTGTTTTTT.

This clonotype was recorded a few times. The genes are TRBV5-5 and TRBJ2-2, with TRBD1 as a possible D gene (5 bases). The length of the CDR3 is 12 residues. Germline values: CDR1 SGHKS, CDR2 YYEKEE (reference sequence). V was cut by 7 bases and J by 6 bases, with 10 bases left in between. CDR3 nucleotide sequence: TGTGCCAGCCTCAGGGTTCCCGGGGAGCTGTTTTTT. Its translation is CASLRVPGELFF.

The chain uses TRBV12-3 or TRBV12-4 and TRBJ1-2, with 10 bases matching TRBD1. J gave up 1 base and V 3 bases, and 11 bases lay outside the gene matches. The CDR3 is 18 amino acids. The CDR3 DNA follows: TGTGCCAGCAGTTTGGCGGTTTTACGGGACAGGGGTAACTATGGCTACACCTTC. Its translation: CASSLAVLRDRGNYGYTF.